These 32 T cell receptor beta chains were all obtained from the same sample, sequenced in a study of T cell clonotyping in hematopoietic cell transplantation. The time point: recipient sample about 28 days before transplant, after cytoreduction. Here immunoSEQ multiplex PCR was the method, and the copy in TCRdb shows in-frame clones only, minus some. The sample contains about 7,400 clones, approximately 90% of which appear only once. Sequenced here: peripheral blood mononuclear cells, sampled before stem cell transplant. The receptors here all came from a man aged 60-69 years with acute myeloid leukemia. Some clones in this sample may be carry-over from other donors' samples.

This sequence joins TRBV6-1 and TRBJ2-1; D unclear. CDR3 length: 14 residues. The germline V and J ends were trimmed by 7 bases and 0 bases, with 10 bases remaining between them. Germline V CDR1 and CDR2: MNHNS, SASEGT. CDR3 sequence reads: CASTRSSSYNEQFF. CDR3 coding DNA: TGTGCCAGCACCCGGTCTAGCTCCTACAATGAGCAGTTCTTC.

The J gene is TRBJ2-5, the V gene TRBV27; 8 bases line up with TRBD1. The germline gives CDR1 MNHEY, CDR2 SMNVEV (reference sequence). The V segment lost 5 bases and the J segment 4 bases; nucleotides outside the gene matches: 6. This CDR3 comprises 14 residues. The CDR3, as DNA: TGTGCCAGCAGTCAAACAGGGGGGCGAGAGACCCAGTACTTC. It translates to CASSQTGGRETQYF.

This chain connects TRBV6-1 to TRBJ2-5; D remains unclear. V was clipped by 10 bases and J by 5 bases, with 11 bases between them. The CDR3 is 11 amino acids. Germline V CDR1 and CDR2: MNHNS, SASEGT. The CDR3 spells CATRVLETQYF. CDR3 DNA sequence: TGTGCCACAAGGGTTTTGGAGACCCAGTACTTC.

The genes are TRBV19 and TRBJ1-5, with D tentatively TRBD1 (5 bases). V lost 6 bases to trimming and J lost 2 bases, with 14 bases between them. CDR1 is LNHDA and CDR2 is SQIVND in the germline V gene (reference sequence). This CDR3 has 15 amino acids. CDR3 sequence (DNA): TGTGCCAGTAGCCAACAGGCCATGGGCAATCAGCCCCAGCATTTT. Translation gives CASSQQAMGNQPQHF.

A single count supports this clone. V and J are TRBV7-9 and TRBJ1-2; TRBD1 might be the D (6 bases). Germline CDR1 SEHNR, CDR2 FQNEAQ (reference sequence). Trimming left V 0 bases short and J 4 bases short, with 15 bases between. The CDR3 loop spans 16 amino acids. CDR3 region: CASSLAAGVPFYGYTF. The DNA for the CDR3 is TGTGCCAGCAGCTTAGCGGCAGGGGTCCCGTTCTATGGCTACACCTTC. Together with reference TRBV7-9 and TRBJ1-2, the CDR3 gives the full variable domain: DTGVSQNPRHKITKRGQNVTFRCDPISEHNRLYWYRQTLGQGPEFLTYFQNEAQLEKSRLLSDRFSAERPKGSFSTLEIQRTEQGDSAMYLCASSLAAGVPFYGYTFGSGTRLTVV.

The chain has TRBV5-4 and TRBJ2-1; 11 bases fit TRBD1. Germline V gene sequence: CDR1 SGHNT, CDR2 YYREEE (reference sequence). After removal of 5 bases from V and 3 bases from J, the junction contained 4 bases not matched to a gene. The CDR3 is made up of 15 amino acids. CDR3 loop: CASRAGTGGYNEQFF. DNA for the CDR3: TGTGCCAGCAGGGCCGGGACAGGGGGCTACAATGAGCAGTTCTTC.

This sequence joins TRBV7-9 and TRBJ2-3, with a possible D match to TRBD2 (5 bases). Germline CDR1 and CDR2: SEHNR and FQNEAQ (reference sequence). V lost 7 bases and J lost 2, with 16 bases in between. There are 15 residues in the CDR3. This CDR3 is CASNQVGVSTDTQYF. CDR3 in DNA: TGTGCCAGCAACCAAGTCGGGGTATCCACAGATACGCAGTATTTT.

This sequence joins TRBV20-1 and TRBJ2-1; TRBD2 might be the D (6 bases). Germline V gene data show CDR1 as DFQATT and CDR2 as SNEGSKA (reference sequence). The CDR3 totals 11 residues. V dropped 3 bases and J dropped 8 bases, with 8 bases sitting between them. The CDR3 DNA reads TGCAGTGCTAGCGGGAGCTATGAGCAGTTCTTC. The encoded protein is CSASGSYEQFF.

This chain joins TRBV16 and TRBJ2-1; TRBD1 or TRBD2 may be the D gene (6 bases each). The V gene's germline CDR1 is KGHSY and CDR2 FQNENV. The CDR3 is 16 residues long. V dropped 8 bases and J dropped 4 bases, with 21 bases sitting between them. The CDR3 nucleotides are TGTGCCAGCTCCCCCTACCCCGGGGGCTCTTACAATGAGCAGTTCTTC. Encoded protein: CASSPYPGGSYNEQFF.

The CDR3 DNA follows: TGTGCCAGCAGTCGCTACACTACCTCGCCGCAGGGCTCTGAAGCTTTCTTT. Protein sequence: CASSRYTTSPQGSEAFF. The chain recombines TRBV28 with TRBJ1-1; TRBD1 is a possible D gene (5 bases). This CDR3 comprises 17 residues. With 5 bases removed from V and 6 bases from J, the gap between germline ends came to 25 bases. Looked up from germline, CDR1 is MDHEN and CDR2 is SYDVKM.

V is TRBV19 and J is TRBJ2-2; D possibly matches TRBD1 or TRBD2 (5 bases each). V was pared by 3 bases and J by 0 bases, with 14 bases between. The CDR3 has 17 residues. Germline loops: CDR1 LNHDA, CDR2 SQIVND (reference sequence). The CDR3 nucleotides are TGTGCCAGTAGTATTCGAGGGGCAGTTGCGAACACCGGGGAGCTGTTTTTT. Its translation: CASSIRGAVANTGELFF.

This clone was seen just once. The chain couples TRBV6-5 to TRBJ2-1, with D maybe TRBD2 (5 bases). The CDR3 has 10 amino acids. Germline-derived CDR1 and CDR2 are MNHEY and SVGAGI. The DNA of the CDR3 is TGTGGGGGTGCGGGCGATGAGCAGTTCTTC. It codes for CGGAGDEQFF.

The rearrangement links TRBV28 to TRBJ2-7, with TRBD2 matching 10 bases. CDR3 size: 15 residues. The V gene end was trimmed by 5 bases and the J gene end by 6 bases; junction bases not matched to a gene: 10. Germline assignment: CDR1 MDHEN and CDR2 SYDVKM. CDR3 loop: CASSTPGEREGEQYF. CDR3 bases: TGTGCCAGCAGTACGCCCGGGGAGCGGGAGGGCGAGCAGTACTTC.

CDR3 region: CASSLAGREAFF. The CDR3, as DNA: TGTGCCAGCAGCTTAGCTGGCCGTGAAGCTTTCTTT. This chain joins TRBV7-6 and TRBJ1-1; no reliable D call. CDR3 length: 12 amino acids. Looked up from germline, CDR1 is SGHVS and CDR2 is FNYEAQ. V was pared by 0 bases and J by 7 bases, with 6 bases between.

The rearrangement uses TRBV28 and TRBJ2-3; D perhaps matches TRBD2 (5 bases). Germline assignment: CDR1 MDHEN and CDR2 SYDVKM. The CDR3 has 14 residues. V lost 1 base and J lost 6, with 11 bases in between. CDR3 amino acids: CASSLSTWRDTQYF. The CDR3 DNA reads TGTGCCAGCAGTTTATCCACGTGGAGGGATACGCAGTATTTT.

This clone was detected only a few times. The chain links TRBV19 to TRBJ1-1, with a possible D match to TRBD1 (6 bases). Trimming pared 7 bases from V and 0 bases from J, leaving 12 bases between. Germline CDR1 and CDR2: LNHDA and SQIVND (reference sequence). This CDR3 region has 14 residues. The CDR3 DNA follows: TGTGCCAGTAAGCGGGACAACTTGAACACTGAAGCTTTCTTT. Its translation is CASKRDNLNTEAFF.

V and J are TRBV9 and TRBJ1-6; D is possibly TRBD1 (6 bases). V was clipped by 4 bases and J by 10 bases, with 12 bases between them. CDR1 and CDR2 (germline): SGDLS, YYNGEE. The CDR3 length is 13 residues. The CDR3 DNA reads TGTGCCAGCAGCAACAGGGAATCCTCACCCCTCCACTTT. The encoded protein is CASSNRESSPLHF.

The J gene is TRBJ2-1, the V gene TRBV2, with D maybe TRBD1 (5 bases). Germline values: CDR1 SNHLY, CDR2 FYNNEI. The CDR3 consists of 13 residues. Trimming shortened V by 6 bases and J by 5 bases, and 11 bases separated the two germline ends. This CDR3 is CASRTDTDNEQFF. The CDR3 nucleotides are TGTGCCAGCAGGACGGACACCGACAATGAGCAGTTCTTC. The full variable domain, rest sourced from reference TRBV2 and TRBJ2-1, is EPEVTQTPSHQVTQMGQEVILRCVPISNHLYFYWYRQILGQKVEFLVSFYNNEISEKSEIFDDQFSVERPDGSNFTLKIRSTKLEDSAMYFCASRTDTDNEQFFGPGTRLTVL.

This clone turned up a few times. As DNA, the CDR3 is TGTGCCTGGAGTCTAATGGATCGAGGAGGCTACACCTTC. This gives the protein CAWSLMDRGGYTF. The J gene is TRBJ1-2, the V gene TRBV30; D remains ambiguous. The germline gives CDR1 GTSNPN, CDR2 SVGIG (reference sequence). The V gene lost 2 bases and the J gene lost 8 bases, with 15 bases spanning the gap. The CDR3 is made up of 13 amino acids.

This rearrangement joins TRBV5-4 to TRBJ2-7, with D possibly matching TRBD2 (7 bases). Trimming took 3 bases from V and 3 from J, leaving 19 bases between them. The CDR3 runs to 16 residues. Germline V CDR1 and CDR2: SGHNT, YYREEE (reference sequence). DNA of the CDR3: TGTGCCAGCAGCTACAACGGGGGGCTCAATTACTACGAGCAGTACTTC. Translating gives CASSYNGGLNYYEQYF.

V is TRBV29-1 and J is TRBJ1-1, with TRBD1 identical over 7 bases. V lost 2 bases to trimming and J lost 0 bases; unmatched junction nucleotides: 6. This CDR3 has 15 residues. Germline-derived CDR1 and CDR2 are SQVTM and ANQGSEA. As DNA, the CDR3 is TGCAGCGTTGAATTAAGACAGGGACTGAACACTGAAGCTTTCTTT. Its protein product is CSVELRQGLNTEAFF.

The J gene is TRBJ2-5, the V gene TRBV14; no clear D gene. The ends were cut back, 1 base at V and 5 bases at J, with 11 bases in the middle. The germline V gene encodes CDR1 SGHDN and CDR2 FVKESK. The CDR3 has 14 amino acids. The CDR3 sequence is CASSQVLSLETQYF. The CDR3 coding sequence is TGTGCCAGCAGCCAAGTCCTCTCGCTGGAGACCCAGTACTTC.

V is TRBV7-6 and J is TRBJ2-2; D is perhaps TRBD1 or TRBD2 (5 bases each). The length of the CDR3 is 14 residues. V was cut by 9 bases and J by 0 bases, with 11 bases left in between. Per the germline V gene, CDR1 is SGHVS and CDR2 is FNYEAQ. The DNA for the CDR3 is TGTGCCAGTCGAGAGGGACCGAACACCGGGGAGCTGTTTTTT. Translated, it gives CASREGPNTGELFF.

The chain recombines TRBV5-1 with TRBJ2-5, with D unclear. The CDR3 consists of 15 residues. With 0 bases removed from V and 8 bases from J, the gap between germline ends came to 17 bases. Germline values: CDR1 SGHRS, CDR2 YFSETQ. CDR3 amino acids: CASSLAATVERTQYF. CDR3 DNA sequence: TGCGCCAGCAGCTTGGCCGCTACAGTGGAGCGTACCCAGTACTTC.

The chain uses TRBV5-1 and TRBJ2-7, with D possibly TRBD2 on 6 matching bases. In germline, CDR1 is SGHRS, CDR2 YFSETQ. The CDR3 spans 13 residues. Trimming shortened V by 0 bases and J by 6 bases, and 10 bases separated the two germline ends. The CDR3 bases are TGCGCCAGCAGCTTGGGCCAGCGGGTCGAGCAGTACTTC. Its translation is CASSLGQRVEQYF.

The rearrangement links TRBV14 to TRBJ2-2, with TRBD1 matching 7 bases. The germline V gene has CDR1 SGHDN and CDR2 FVKESK. After removal of 2 bases from V and 7 bases from J, the junction contained 10 bases not matched to a gene. The CDR3 loop spans 16 amino acids. CDR3 coding DNA: TGTGCCAGCAGCCAATACCCCACAGGGGAAGGCGGGGAGCTGTTTTTT. Translating it yields CASSQYPTGEGGELFF.

The chain is built from TRBV15 and TRBJ2-5; D ambiguous. The CDR3 is 11 residues long. V lost 2 bases and J 2 bases, leaving 0 bases between the germline ends. Germline V CDR1 and CDR2: LNHNV, YYDKDF (reference sequence). The CDR3 DNA follows: TGTGCCACCAGCAGACAAGAGACCCAGTACTTC. This sequence encodes CATSRQETQYF.

The chain couples TRBV5-8 to TRBJ1-3; D not certain. Germline V gene data show CDR1 as SGHTS and CDR2 as YDEGEE. The V end lost 7 bases, the J end lost 0 bases, and 26 bases lay between the germline ends. CDR3 length: 19 amino acids. The CDR3 here is CASPMPRGLTARSGNTIYF. For the CDR3, the DNA is TGTGCCAGCCCCATGCCACGCGGGTTAACAGCCCGCTCTGGAAACACCATATATTTT.

V is TRBV6-5 and J is TRBJ1-2; 8 bases map to TRBD1. Trimming cost V 2 bases and J 4 bases; bases outside gene matches: 6. Per the germline V gene, CDR1 is MNHEY and CDR2 is SVGAGI. This CDR3 region has 15 residues. The chain's CDR3 is CASSYRTGIGYGYTF. DNA for the CDR3: TGTGCCAGCAGTTACCGGACAGGGATTGGCTATGGCTACACCTTC.

This chain uses TRBV30 with TRBJ2-5; D not resolved. V lost 1 base, J lost 7 bases, and 10 bases lay in between. The CDR3 extends over 12 amino acids. The germline CDR1 and CDR2 sequences are GTSNPN and SVGIG (reference sequence). CDR3 residues: CAWSGRLGTQYF. The DNA of the CDR3 is TGTGCCTGGAGTGGACGTTTAGGGACCCAGTACTTC.

This chain uses TRBV11-2 with TRBJ1-2; D remains unclear. V shed 5 bases and J shed 1 base, with 8 bases lying between them. The CDR3 extends over 13 amino acids. Per germline, CDR1 SGHAT and CDR2 FQNNGV. Here the CDR3 DNA reads TGTGCCAGCAGCCGTACCCTTAACTATGGCTACACCTTC. It codes for CASSRTLNYGYTF.

The gene calls are TRBV5-1 and TRBJ2-5; D not resolved. Looked up from germline, CDR1 is SGHRS and CDR2 is YFSETQ. The length of the CDR3 is 14 residues. V lost 0 bases and J 7 bases, leaving 13 bases between the germline ends. The chain's CDR3 is CASSLAHQTGTQYF. DNA for the CDR3: TGCGCCAGCAGCTTGGCCCATCAAACTGGGACCCAGTACTTC.